The rows below give T cell receptor beta chains drawn from one sample of a study of shared clonotypes between healthy human individuals. The data were produced by immunoSEQ multiplex PCR, yet TCRdb's version contains in-frame clones alone and is incomplete. In the table there are millions of clones, more than 80% of which are singletons. Sequences were obtained from naive CD4+ T cells sorted from blood. The receptors derive from a man younger than 30 in good health. The CDR3 runs from the conserved cysteine through the conserved F or W. A D gene is named only where the DNA matches it firmly. Size is stated for part of the rows, as once, few or many counts, or as a class when the clone is expanded.

clone_size: -
d_call: -
cdr3_length: 11
v_call: TRBV10-1
j_call: TRBJ2-7
cdr3_nt: TGCGCCAGCAGTGATTCGCGCGAGCAGTACTTC
cdr3_aa: CASSDSREQYF

clone_size: -
d_call: -
cdr3_length: 14
v_call: TRBV6-1
j_call: TRBJ2-1
cdr3_nt: TGTGCCAGCAGTGCACTTCACGGGGGCAATGAGCAGTTCTTC
cdr3_aa: CASSALHGGNEQFF

clone_size: -
d_call: -
cdr3_length: 15
v_call: TRBV7-6
j_call: TRBJ2-2
cdr3_nt: TGTGCCAGCAGCTTAGCGGGCACGAACACCGGGGAGCTGTTTTTT
cdr3_aa: CASSLAGTNTGELFF

clone_size: -
d_call: -
cdr3_length: 16
v_call: TRBV15
j_call: TRBJ2-7
cdr3_nt: TGTGCCACCAGCAGTCTATCCAGGGCTGGGGCCTACGAGCAGTACTTC
cdr3_aa: CATSSLSRAGAYEQYF

clone_size: -
d_call: TRBD1
cdr3_length: 15
v_call: TRBV6-5
j_call: TRBJ1-6
cdr3_nt: TGTGCCAGCAGGGAGATGACAGGGTCAGGCTCACCCCTCCACTTT
cdr3_aa: CASREMTGSGSPLHF

clone_size: -
d_call: TRBD1
cdr3_length: 16
v_call: TRBV5-1
j_call: TRBJ1-3
cdr3_nt: TGCGCCAGCAGCTTGTCCGGGACAGGGTCGGGAAACACCATATATTTT
cdr3_aa: CASSLSGTGSGNTIYF

clone_size: once
d_call: -
cdr3_length: 14
v_call: TRBV28
j_call: TRBJ1-4
cdr3_nt: TGTGCCAGCAGGGCGATGGGGCCGAATGAAAAACTGTTTTTT
cdr3_aa: CASRAMGPNEKLFF

clone_size: -
d_call: TRBD1
cdr3_length: 16
v_call: TRBV5-4
j_call: TRBJ1-1
cdr3_nt: TGTGCCAGCAGCCTGACAGGGAGAAAGGGAGACACTGAAGCTTTCTTT
cdr3_aa: CASSLTGRKGDTEAFF

clone_size: -
d_call: TRBD2
cdr3_length: 14
v_call: TRBV2
j_call: TRBJ2-3
cdr3_nt: TGTGCCAGCACCGGGACTAGCGGACTAGGGACGCAGTATTTT
cdr3_aa: CASTGTSGLGTQYF

clone_size: -
d_call: -
cdr3_length: 16
v_call: TRBV7-9
j_call: TRBJ1-4
cdr3_nt: TGTGCCAGCAGCTTCCCCACCCAACGAACTAATGAAAAACTGTTTTTT
cdr3_aa: CASSFPTQRTNEKLFF

clone_size: -
d_call: TRBD1
cdr3_length: 15
v_call: TRBV5-5
j_call: TRBJ2-7
cdr3_nt: TGTGCCAGCAGTCTGACAGGGGGAGGCTCCTACGAGCAGTACTTC
cdr3_aa: CASSLTGGGSYEQYF

clone_size: -
d_call: TRBD2
cdr3_length: 15
v_call: TRBV27
j_call: TRBJ2-5
cdr3_nt: TGTGCCAGCAGTGTTGGACTAGCGCTCCAAGAGACCCAGTACTTC
cdr3_aa: CASSVGLALQETQYF

clone_size: -
d_call: TRBD2
cdr3_length: 13
v_call: TRBV11-2
j_call: TRBJ2-2
cdr3_nt: TGTGCCAGCAGCTTAGAGCGGGGGTGGAAGCTGTTTTTT
cdr3_aa: CASSLERGWKLFF

clone_size: few
d_call: -
cdr3_length: 13
v_call: TRBV5-1
j_call: TRBJ1-1
cdr3_nt: TGCGCCAGCAGAGAGGGTTGGGACACTGAAGCTTTCTTT
cdr3_aa: CASREGWDTEAFF

clone_size: -
d_call: -
cdr3_length: 15
v_call: TRBV27
j_call: TRBJ2-7
cdr3_nt: TGTGCCAGCCGTCTCGGGGCGCGCGTGACCTACGAGCAGTACTTC
cdr3_aa: CASRLGARVTYEQYF

clone_size: -
d_call: -
cdr3_length: 15
v_call: TRBV21-1
j_call: TRBJ1-2
cdr3_nt: TGTGCCAGCAACCGAGCGGGACAGGGGGCTTATGGCTACACCTTC
cdr3_aa: CASNRAGQGAYGYTF

clone_size: -
d_call: -
cdr3_length: 13
v_call: TRBV30
j_call: TRBJ2-1
cdr3_nt: TGTGCCTGGAGTCCTACCAGGGGAGGCGAGCAGTTCTTC
cdr3_aa: CAWSPTRGGEQFF

clone_size: -
d_call: -
cdr3_length: 13
v_call: TRBV6-6
j_call: TRBJ1-4
cdr3_nt: TGTGCCAGCAACCCACAGGGTAATGAAAAACTGTTTTTT
cdr3_aa: CASNPQGNEKLFF

clone_size: -
d_call: -
cdr3_length: 16
v_call: TRBV19
j_call: TRBJ2-2
cdr3_nt: TGTGCCAGTAGTATAATACCGCAGATGAACACCGGGGAGCTGTTTTTT
cdr3_aa: CASSIIPQMNTGELFF

clone_size: -
d_call: TRBD2
cdr3_length: 15
v_call: TRBV5-4
j_call: TRBJ2-5
cdr3_nt: TGTGCCAGCAGCGTGCCTAGCGGACCACAAGAGACCCAGTACTTC
cdr3_aa: CASSVPSGPQETQYF

clone_size: -
d_call: -
cdr3_length: 15
v_call: TRBV5-1
j_call: TRBJ2-5
cdr3_nt: TGCGCCAGCAGCACTGGGGGCGGGTTCCAAGAGACCCAGTACTTC
cdr3_aa: CASSTGGGFQETQYF

clone_size: -
d_call: -
cdr3_length: 11
v_call: TRBV4-1
j_call: TRBJ2-3
cdr3_nt: TGCGCCAGCAGCCTTAGAGGGGCGCAGTATTTT
cdr3_aa: CASSLRGAQYF

clone_size: -
d_call: -
cdr3_length: 15
v_call: TRBV27
j_call: TRBJ1-5
cdr3_nt: TGTGCCAGCAGTTTGGGCAGGGGAACCCATCAGCCCCAGCATTTT
cdr3_aa: CASSLGRGTHQPQHF

clone_size: -
d_call: -
cdr3_length: 15
v_call: TRBV2
j_call: TRBJ2-5
cdr3_nt: TGTGCCAGCAGTGTTCTGACCGAGGGCTTGAAGACCCAGTACTTC
cdr3_aa: CASSVLTEGLKTQYF

clone_size: -
d_call: -
cdr3_length: 14
v_call: TRBV19
j_call: TRBJ2-3
cdr3_nt: TGTGCCAGCAGAGACCCCGGGGGCACAGATACGCAGTATTTT
cdr3_aa: CASRDPGGTDTQYF

clone_size: -
d_call: -
cdr3_length: 11
v_call: TRBV6-4
j_call: TRBJ2-2
cdr3_nt: TGTGCCACAGCTCAGGCCGGGGAGCTGTTTTTT
cdr3_aa: CATAQAGELFF

clone_size: once
d_call: -
cdr3_length: 15
v_call: TRBV2
j_call: TRBJ2-7
cdr3_nt: TGTGCCAGCACGTTAGAGGCGGGCCCCTCCTACGAGCAGTACTTC
cdr3_aa: CASTLEAGPSYEQYF

clone_size: once
d_call: -
cdr3_length: 13
v_call: TRBV6-6
j_call: TRBJ2-5
cdr3_nt: TGTGCCAGCAGTTTATTATACCAAGAGACCCAGTACTTC
cdr3_aa: CASSLLYQETQYF

clone_size: -
d_call: TRBD2
cdr3_length: 16
v_call: TRBV6-5
j_call: TRBJ2-1
cdr3_nt: TGTGCCAGCAGTTACGTGGGACTAGGGAGGAGCAATGAGCAGTTCTTC
cdr3_aa: CASSYVGLGRSNEQFF

clone_size: -
d_call: TRBD1
cdr3_length: 17
v_call: TRBV28
j_call: TRBJ1-1
cdr3_nt: TGTGCCAGCACGCGACAGGGATGGAATTCGGGGAACACTGAAGCTTTCTTT
cdr3_aa: CASTRQGWNSGNTEAFF

clone_size: -
d_call: TRBD1
cdr3_length: 15
v_call: TRBV19
j_call: TRBJ1-5
cdr3_nt: TGTGCCAGTAGTTCAGGGGGGCGTAGCAATCAGCCCCAGCATTTT
cdr3_aa: CASSSGGRSNQPQHF

clone_size: -
d_call: -
cdr3_length: 13
v_call: TRBV30
j_call: TRBJ2-5
cdr3_nt: TGTGCCTGGAGTGTAACCAGAAGAGAGACCCAGTACTTC
cdr3_aa: CAWSVTRRETQYF

clone_size: -
d_call: -
cdr3_length: 13
v_call: TRBV19
j_call: TRBJ1-4
cdr3_nt: TGTGCCAGTGTTGCGGGGCCGGGGGAAAAACTGTTTTTT
cdr3_aa: CASVAGPGEKLFF

clone_size: -
d_call: -
cdr3_length: 13
v_call: TRBV7-2
j_call: TRBJ2-5
cdr3_nt: TGTGCCAGCAGCTGGACTTCCGAAGAGACCCAGTACTTC
cdr3_aa: CASSWTSEETQYF

clone_size: -
d_call: TRBD2
cdr3_length: 14
v_call: TRBV28
j_call: TRBJ2-3
cdr3_nt: TGTGCCAGCAATAGCGGGGGGCCCACAGATACGCAGTATTTT
cdr3_aa: CASNSGGPTDTQYF

clone_size: -
d_call: -
cdr3_length: 11
v_call: TRBV6-9
j_call: TRBJ2-3
cdr3_nt: TGTGCCATCCGAAGCACAGATACGCAGTATTTT
cdr3_aa: CAIRSTDTQYF

clone_size: -
d_call: -
cdr3_length: 17
v_call: TRBV19
j_call: TRBJ1-3
cdr3_nt: TGTGCCAGTAGTGTCCCGATTGGGCCGCAATCTGGAAACACCATATATTTT
cdr3_aa: CASSVPIGPQSGNTIYF

clone_size: once
d_call: -
cdr3_length: 14
v_call: TRBV27
j_call: TRBJ1-1
cdr3_nt: TGTGCCAGCCCTCTTTTTGGAGCGAACACTGAAGCTTTCTTT
cdr3_aa: CASPLFGANTEAFF

clone_size: -
d_call: -
cdr3_length: 11
v_call: TRBV18
j_call: TRBJ2-3
cdr3_nt: TGTGCCAGCTCGGCGGTAGATACGCAGTATTTT
cdr3_aa: CASSAVDTQYF

clone_size: -
d_call: -
cdr3_length: 15
v_call: TRBV9
j_call: TRBJ2-7
cdr3_nt: TGTGCCAGCAGCCCCCACGAACTAGCTTCCTACGAGCAGTACTTC
cdr3_aa: CASSPHELASYEQYF

clone_size: -
d_call: TRBD2
cdr3_length: 15
v_call: TRBV6-5
j_call: TRBJ2-3
cdr3_nt: TGTGCCAGCGTTCCAGCGGGAGGGCCCATAGATACGCAGTATTTT
cdr3_aa: CASVPAGGPIDTQYF

clone_size: once
d_call: TRBD2
cdr3_length: 19
v_call: TRBV5-6
j_call: TRBJ2-1
cdr3_nt: TGTGCCAGCAGCTTGGGGAGGGGTAGCGGGGGCCCTTCCTACAATGAGCAGTTCTTC
cdr3_aa: CASSLGRGSGGPSYNEQFF

clone_size: -
d_call: TRBD2
cdr3_length: 15
v_call: TRBV27
j_call: TRBJ2-1
cdr3_nt: TGTGCCAGCAGTTCCGGGACTAGCGGGACCAGAGGGGAGTTCTTC
cdr3_aa: CASSSGTSGTRGEFF